This TCR beta chain was profiled in a study of T cells in women clearing cervical HPV infection. Whole-study context: Donors had HPV16-related CIN3 or worse; 2 had invasive cancer. No precancer developed; the control's incident HPV16 infection cleared within 12 months.

The CDR3 sequence is 15 residues long. V lost 4 bases to trimming and J lost 5 bases; unmatched junction nucleotides: 9. CDR1 and CDR2 (germline): SGHRS, YFSETQ. The data were produced by immunoSEQ multiplex PCR, yet TCRdb's version contains in-frame clones alone and is incomplete. Reported are under 30,000 clones; the ten largest clones contain more than 6.5%. Details on this clone: The read halts 3 residues ahead of the CDR3 end, with the missing end drawn from the germline J gene.

The chain is built from TRBV5-1 and TRBJ2-7; TRBD2 matches 10 bases. The sequence was collected from a woman between 18 and 70 years old with a cervical HPV16 infection that either progressed to CIN3+ or cleared (not recorded which). The sample taken for sequencing was blood buffy coat. This CDR3 is CASSQSLAGYDEQYF. Partial CDR3 DNA: TGCGCCAGCAGCCAGTCACTAGCGGGGTATGACGAG.